This T cell receptor beta chain was captured in a study of blood T cell repertoires in COVID-19 (TCRdb year 2020). About the study as a whole: Samples covering the acute and convalescent phases of COVID-19 were provided by collaborators in the United States, Italy and Spain. The prospective study material was composed of cDNA or gDNA derived from T cells, B-cell-depleted T cells, or PBMCs. Subjects who had been exposed to COVID-19, were actively infected with it, or had recovered from it provided the deeply sampled blood TCRbeta repertoires that made up the dataset. The repertoires were released in a freely available public database meant as a resource for research on the immune response to SARS-CoV-2. The samples were drawn from two sources: the first 160 participants of the ongoing ImmuneRACE study, and 1,200 or so subjects contributed by 6 global collaborators. Sample metadata almost always included a de-identified subject ID, COVID-19 status, age in years and sex. HLA class I and class II types, where available, came from metadata supplied by the sample provider rather than from assay-based typing.

Relative to germline, V is 3 bases shorter and J is 7 bases shorter, with 12 bases between their ends. Inclusive of the bounding cysteine and phenylalanine, the CDR3 is 13 residues long. Only CDR3 DNA remains: 39 bases, in frame from the first base. The study at large found these results: The amount of clinical and demographic metadata varied by source and participant and was provided uncurated.

Participants in the prospective study were enrolled through a virtual design, were aged roughly 18 to 100 years, and lived in 24 United States geographic areas. To assign participants to cohorts, the prospective study relied on clinical history that participants themselves reported in a screening survey and a study questionnaire. Mobile phlebotomists in the prospective study collected whole blood, serum and a nasopharyngeal or oropharyngeal swab from every participant. Prospective study participants could optionally give additional blood draws and questionnaires over a roughly two-month period. Prospective study blood samples were shipped either frozen or at room temperature before DNA extraction. The immunoSEQ Assay, a bias-controlled multiplex PCR, was used to amplify TCRbeta CDR3 regions from genomic DNA. Regarding the original processing steps: Nucleated cell counts per sample were estimated from amplification of reference gene primers within the assay. Sequence reads were collapsed and filtered to measure the absolute abundance of every unique TCRbeta CDR3 rearrangement. For each sample, productive Simpson clonality was calculated as the square root of Simpson's diversity index over productive rearrangements. The table comes from immuneACCESS by way of TCRdb, which keeps in-frame sequences with V and J called. Part of the clones is missing from these tables; in studies checked, under half for an unresolved V gene and the rest for unknown reasons. The D gene and trimming were derived from the DNA, and the V and J assignments and clone size from that table. The sample profile shows approximately 210,000 clones; 81% of them were found once. The top ten clones comprise just under 9% of the sample.

As to this clone: Its binding antigen is unknown. No per-base quality is available; no much larger clone lies one base away.

The sequence was obtained from a woman between 45 and 60 years old with acute COVID-19. The V gene is TRBV12-3 or TRBV12-4 and the J gene is TRBJ1-2; a weak D assignment points to TRBD1 (5 bases agree). Sequenced input: PBMCs or T cells enriched from blood (not recorded which). The CDR3 region reads CASSFVGPSGYTF. At the DNA level, the sequence is TGTGCCAGCAGTTTTGTGGGGCCTAGTGGCTACACCTTC.